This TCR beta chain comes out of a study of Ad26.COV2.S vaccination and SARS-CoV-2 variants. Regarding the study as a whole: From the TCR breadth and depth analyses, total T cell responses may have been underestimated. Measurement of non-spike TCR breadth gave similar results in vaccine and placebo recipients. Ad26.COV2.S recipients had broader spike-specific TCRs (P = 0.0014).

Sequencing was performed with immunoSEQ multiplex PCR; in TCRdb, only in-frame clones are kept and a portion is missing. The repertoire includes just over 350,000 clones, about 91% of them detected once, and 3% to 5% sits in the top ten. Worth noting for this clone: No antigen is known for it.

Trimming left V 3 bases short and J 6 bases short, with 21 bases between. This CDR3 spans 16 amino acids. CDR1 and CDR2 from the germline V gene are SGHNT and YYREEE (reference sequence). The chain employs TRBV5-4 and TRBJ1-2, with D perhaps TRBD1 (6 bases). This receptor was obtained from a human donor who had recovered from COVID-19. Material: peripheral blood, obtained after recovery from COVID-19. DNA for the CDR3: TGTGCCAGCAGCTCCAGTGGAGACAGGCCGTCCGATGGCTACACCTTC. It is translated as CASSSSGDRPSDGYTF.